The clone carrying this T cell receptor (beta chain) was seen many times. What it binds is not known. Individual cDNA molecules were tagged with unique molecular identifiers. TCRdb ran MiXCR on the 5' RACE reads and lists one entry per CDR3 protein. This table has about 44,000 distinct CDR3 sequences, over 5% appearing once. The germline gives CDR1 MDHEN, CDR2 SYDVKM. With V trimmed by 5 bases and J by 4 bases, 12 bases remained unmatched. CDR3 size: 16 residues. These data originate in a study of early T cells in non-severe SARS-CoV-2 infection. In the study overall: Sequencing targeted bulk RNA from unsorted whole blood, leaving chains unpaired. Study outcomes and limitations: Lookups in VDJdb leaned toward anti-spike CD8 responses and missed private and CD4 specificities.

The origin of this receptor is an adult who was a healthcare worker with PCR-confirmed SARS-CoV-2 infection or an uninfected control (not recorded which). The specimen sequenced was whole blood. V gene TRBV28 combines with J gene TRBJ1-2, with 8 bases fitting TRBD1. The CDR3 reads CASSEGEDREIYGYTF. The CDR3 DNA is TGTGCCAGCAGTGAGGGGGAGGACAGGGAGATCTATGGCTACACCTTC.